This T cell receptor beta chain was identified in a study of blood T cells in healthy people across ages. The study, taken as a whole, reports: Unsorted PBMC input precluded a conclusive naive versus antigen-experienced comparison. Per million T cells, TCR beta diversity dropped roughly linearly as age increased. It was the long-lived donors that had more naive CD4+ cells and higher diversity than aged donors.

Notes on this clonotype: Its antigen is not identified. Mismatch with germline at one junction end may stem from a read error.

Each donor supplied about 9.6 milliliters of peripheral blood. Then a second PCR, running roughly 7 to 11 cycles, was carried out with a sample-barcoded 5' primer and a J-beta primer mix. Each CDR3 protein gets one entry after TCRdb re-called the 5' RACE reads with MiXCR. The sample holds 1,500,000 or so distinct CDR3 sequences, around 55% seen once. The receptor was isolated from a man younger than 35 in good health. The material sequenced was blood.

The CDR3 DNA follows: TGTGTCAGCAGACAACGGACAGGGGAAAGGAACGAGCAGTACTTC. This codes for CVSRQRTGERNEQYF. The V gene is TRBV5-5, the J gene TRBJ2-4; 9 nucleotides line up with TRBD1. The J call may be mistaken, given a closer DNA end match to TRBJ2-7. Germline V gene sequence: CDR1 SGHKS, CDR2 YYEKEE (reference sequence). The CDR3 has 15 residues.